Each of the 15 T cell receptor beta chains below was sequenced from the same sample in a study of blood T cell repertoires in COVID-19. The repertoire was sequenced with immunoSEQ multiplex PCR; TCRdb's copy has only in-frame clones and lacks some. This sample has 110,000 or so clones, with about 85% found just once. Sequencing was done on a sample of peripheral blood. The receptors stem from a man between 35 and 55 years old with acute or convalescent COVID-19.

The chain links TRBV12-3 or TRBV12-4 to TRBJ1-3; D call uncertain. V was cut by 5 bases and J by 3 bases, with 8 bases left in between. This CDR3 has 13 amino acids. The CDR3: CASSPVDGNTIYF. In DNA, the CDR3 is TGTGCCAGCAGTCCCGTAGATGGAAACACCATATATTTT.

The J gene is TRBJ2-2, the V gene TRBV4-2, with TRBD2 matching over 10 bases. Germline V CDR1 and CDR2: LGHNA, YNFKEQ. With 0 bases clipped from V and 2 bases from J, the junction kept 15 bases outside the gene matches. There are 21 residues in the CDR3. This CDR3 is CASSQDRGQFLAGANTGELFF. The CDR3 DNA follows: TGTGCCAGCAGCCAAGATAGGGGACAGTTCCTAGCGGGGGCCAACACCGGGGAGCTGTTTTTT.

The gene calls are TRBV12-5 and TRBJ2-7; 12 bases align to TRBD1. The length of the CDR3 is 14 residues. Germline values: CDR1 LGHNT, CDR2 FRNRAP. Trimming removed 4 bases from V and 4 bases from J; junction bases left unmatched: 2. DNA of the CDR3: TGTGCTAGTGGTTGGGGACAGGGGGCATACGAGCAGTACTTC. As protein: CASGWGQGAYEQYF.

This chain joins TRBV4-1 and TRBJ2-5; possible D gene TRBD2, 7 bases. V lost 4 bases and J 5 bases, leaving 17 bases between the germline ends. The CDR3 length is 15 residues. From germline, CDR1 is MGHRA and CDR2 YSYEKL. The CDR3 loop is CASSLYAGATETQYF. The CDR3 nucleotides read TGCGCCAGCAGCCTTTACGCGGGGGCTACGGAGACCCAGTACTTC.

This chain links TRBV12-3 or TRBV12-4 with TRBJ2-1, with D unclear. Trimming stripped 3 bases from V and 6 bases from J, with 6 bases between. There are 12 residues in the CDR3. CDR3 DNA sequence: TGTGCCAGCAGTTTTAGTAGCAATGAGCAGTTCTTC. Amino acid sequence: CASSFSSNEQFF.

The chain combines TRBV11-2 with TRBJ2-3; D is perhaps TRBD2 (7 bases). Germline CDR1 reads SGHAT; CDR2 reads FQNNGV. Trimming shortened V by 2 bases and J by 0 bases, and 18 bases separated the two germline ends. CDR3 length: 18 residues. CDR3 amino acids: CASSLRPRAGASTDTQYF. The CDR3 bases are TGTGCCAGCAGCTTAAGGCCTAGGGCGGGGGCTAGCACAGATACGCAGTATTTT.

The chain combines TRBV19 with TRBJ2-7; TRBD1 aligns across 9 bases. J was trimmed by 5 bases and V by 9 bases; bases with no gene match: 5. The CDR3 length is 12 residues. Germline-derived CDR1 and CDR2 are LNHDA and SQIVND (reference sequence). This CDR3 reads CASRQGVNEQYF. The CDR3 nucleotides read TGTGCCAGCCGACAGGGGGTCAACGAGCAGTACTTC.

The chain couples TRBV2 to TRBJ2-7, with 8 bases that match TRBD1. Germline V gives CDR1 SNHLY, CDR2 FYNNEI. This CDR3 spans 14 amino acids. V lost 3 bases, J lost 3 bases, and 4 bases stayed unmatched. In DNA, the CDR3 is TGTGCCAGCAGTGAGCACAGGGGGATCTACGAGCAGTACTTC. Residues: CASSEHRGIYEQYF.

The chain employs TRBV5-5 and TRBJ1-6; D not certain. The V end lost 4 bases, the J end lost 3 bases, and 11 bases lay between the germline ends. The CDR3 length is 15 residues. Germline assignment: CDR1 SGHKS and CDR2 YYEKEE (reference sequence). The CDR3 sequence: CASSPAGSYNSPLHF. The CDR3 nucleotides are TGTGCCAGCAGCCCAGCCGGGAGCTATAATTCACCCCTCCACTTT. The whole variable domain, remainder taken from reference TRBV5-5 and TRBJ1-6, is DAGVTQSPTHLIKTRGQQVTLRCSPISGHKSVSWYQQVLGQGPQFIFQYYEKEERGRGNFPDRFSARQFPNYSSELNVNALLLGDSALYLCASSPAGSYNSPLHFGNGTRLTVT.

In this sample, this clone turned up once. V usage is TRBV12-3 or TRBV12-4 and J usage is TRBJ1-2, with TRBD1 identical over 10 bases. Trimming at V came to 5 bases and at J to 8 bases, leaving 5 bases not matched to a gene. This CDR3 has 13 residues. CDR3 loop: CASSPDRGQGYTF. The CDR3 DNA sequence: TGTGCCAGCAGTCCAGACAGGGGGCAGGGCTACACCTTC.

The CDR3, as DNA: TGTGCCAGCAGCTTCGGTAGCGGGGTGGGAGAGACCCAGTACTTC. Amino acid sequence: CASSFGSGVGETQYF. The chain links TRBV7-9 to TRBJ2-5, with 8 positions matching TRBD2. Trimming cost V 3 bases and J 4 bases; bases outside gene matches: 7. Germline V lookup: CDR1 SEHNR, CDR2 FQNEAQ (reference sequence). The CDR3 extends over 15 amino acids.

This chain connects TRBV5-1 to TRBJ2-5, with TRBD2 identical over 12 bases. This CDR3 has 15 residues. Trimming cost V 1 base and J 5 bases; bases outside gene matches: 3. Germline V gene lookup returns CDR1 SGHRS and CDR2 YFSETQ. CDR3 residues: CASSLLAGGPETQYF. The CDR3 DNA is TGCGCCAGCAGCTTGCTAGCGGGGGGGCCGGAGACCCAGTACTTC.

The chain links TRBV7-9 to TRBJ1-4; TRBD1 matches at 7 bases. Germline assignment: CDR1 SEHNR and CDR2 FQNEAQ (reference sequence). J lost 7 bases, V lost 5 bases, and 7 bases had no gene match. CDR3 size: 14 residues. In DNA form, the CDR3 reads TGTGCCAGCAGCGAGACAGGGATAGCTGAAAAACTGTTTTTT. This codes for CASSETGIAEKLFF.

The J gene is TRBJ1-1, the V gene TRBV7-2; D unclear. V shed 1 base and J shed 3 bases, with 6 bases lying between them. Germline assignment: CDR1 SGHTA and CDR2 FQGNSA. This CDR3 has 13 residues. As DNA, the CDR3 is TGTGCCAGCAGCTTAGACAGCTACACTGAAGCTTTCTTT. Amino acids: CASSLDSYTEAFF.

The chain is built from TRBV7-6 and TRBJ2-5, with TRBD2 identical over 8 bases. CDR3 size: 15 residues. Looked up from germline, CDR1 is SGHVS and CDR2 is FNYEAQ. V was clipped by 2 bases and J by 1 base; unmatched bases: 3. The CDR3, as DNA: TGTGCCAGCAGCTTACTAGCGGGTTCCCAAGAGACCCAGTACTTC. Translation gives CASSLLAGSQETQYF.